This T cell receptor (beta chain) comes out of a study of response to subunit inactivated influenza vaccine. TCRdb independently ran MiXCR on the RT-PCR reads; one entry per CDR3 protein. The repertoire consists of hundreds of thousands of distinct CDR3 sequences, with roughly 12% occurring once and the leading ten covering more than 9.5%. V dropped 0 bases and J dropped 4 bases, with 6 bases sitting between them. CDR3 length: 13 amino acids. Germline V gene sequence: CDR1 LNHNV, CDR2 YYDKDF (reference sequence). The data also belong to a second study, concerning T cells expressing NK-cell markers. That paper notes: TCR beta libraries carry UMIs added by 5'RACE template switching.

The rearrangement uses TRBV15 and TRBJ2-5; unclear D gene. The receptor was derived from a middle-aged man who received an inactivated influenza vaccine. The sequences come from PBMCs from blood, collected on the day of vaccination. CDR3 amino acids: CATSREQPETQYF. As DNA, the CDR3 is TGTGCCACCAGCAGAGAACAGCCAGAGACCCAGTACTTC. The entire variable domain, with the rest obtained from reference TRBV15 and TRBJ2-5, is as follows: DAMVIQNPRYQVTQFGKPVTLSCSQTLNHNVMYWYQQKSSQAPKLLFHYYDKDFNNEADTPDNFQSRRPNTSFCFLDIRSPGLGDTAMYLCATSREQPETQYFGPGTRLLVL.